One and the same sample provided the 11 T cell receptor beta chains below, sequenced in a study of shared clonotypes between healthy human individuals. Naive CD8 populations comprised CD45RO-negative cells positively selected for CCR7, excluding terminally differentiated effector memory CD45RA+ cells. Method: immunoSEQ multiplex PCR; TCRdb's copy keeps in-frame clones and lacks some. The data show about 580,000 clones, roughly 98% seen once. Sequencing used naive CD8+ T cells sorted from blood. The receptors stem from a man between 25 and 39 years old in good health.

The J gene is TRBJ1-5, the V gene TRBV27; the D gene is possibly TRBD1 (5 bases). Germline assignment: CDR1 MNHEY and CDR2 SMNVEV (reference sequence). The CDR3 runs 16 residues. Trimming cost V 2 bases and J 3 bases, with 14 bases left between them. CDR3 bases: TGTGCCAGCAGTTTAAATCCCGACAGCATCAATCAGCCCCAGCATTTT. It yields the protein CASSLNPDSINQPQHF.

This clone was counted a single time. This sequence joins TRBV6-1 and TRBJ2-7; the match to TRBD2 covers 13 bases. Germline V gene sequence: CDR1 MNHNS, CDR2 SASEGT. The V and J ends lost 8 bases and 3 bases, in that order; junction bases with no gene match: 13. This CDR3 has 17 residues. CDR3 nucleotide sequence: TGTGCCAGCCGAGAAGGGACTAGCGGGACATTAATCTACGAGCAGTACTTC. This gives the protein CASREGTSGTLIYEQYF.

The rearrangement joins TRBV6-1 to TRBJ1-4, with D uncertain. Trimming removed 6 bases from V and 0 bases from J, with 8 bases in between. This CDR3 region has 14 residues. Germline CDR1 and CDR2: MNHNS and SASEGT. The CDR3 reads CASREYATNEKLFF. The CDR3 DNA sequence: TGTGCCAGCAGGGAATACGCAACTAATGAAAAACTGTTTTTT.

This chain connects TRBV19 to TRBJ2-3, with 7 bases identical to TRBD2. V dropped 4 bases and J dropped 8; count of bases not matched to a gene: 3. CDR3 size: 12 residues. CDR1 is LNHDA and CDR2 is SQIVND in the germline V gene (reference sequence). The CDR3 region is CASSTSGGTQYF. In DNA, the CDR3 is TGTGCCAGTAGTACGTCGGGGGGTACGCAGTATTTT.

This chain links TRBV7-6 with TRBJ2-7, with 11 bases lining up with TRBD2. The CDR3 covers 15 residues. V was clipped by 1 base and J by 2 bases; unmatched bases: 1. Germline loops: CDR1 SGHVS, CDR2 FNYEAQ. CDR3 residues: CASSLELAGAYEQYF. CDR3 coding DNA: TGTGCCAGCAGCTTAGAACTAGCGGGAGCCTACGAGCAGTACTTC.

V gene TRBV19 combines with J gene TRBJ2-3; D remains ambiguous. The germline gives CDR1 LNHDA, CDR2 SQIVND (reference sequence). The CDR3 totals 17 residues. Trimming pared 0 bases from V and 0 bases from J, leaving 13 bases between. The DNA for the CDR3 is TGTGCCAGTAGTATAGACCTTACGGCCACTAGCACAGATACGCAGTATTTT. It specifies CASSIDLTATSTDTQYF.

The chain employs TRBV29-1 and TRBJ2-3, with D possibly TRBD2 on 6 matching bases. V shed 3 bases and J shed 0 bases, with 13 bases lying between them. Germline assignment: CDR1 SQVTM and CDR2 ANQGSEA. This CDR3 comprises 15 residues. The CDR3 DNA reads TGCAGCGTTGAGGGCGGGGAGACTAGCACAGATACGCAGTATTTT. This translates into CSVEGGETSTDTQYF.

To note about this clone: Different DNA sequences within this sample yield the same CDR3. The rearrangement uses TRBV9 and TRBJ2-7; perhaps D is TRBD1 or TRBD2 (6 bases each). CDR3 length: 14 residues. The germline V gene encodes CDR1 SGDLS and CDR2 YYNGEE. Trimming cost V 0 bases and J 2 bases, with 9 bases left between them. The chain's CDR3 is CASSVGGDTYEQYF. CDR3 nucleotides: TGTGCCAGCAGCGTAGGGGGGGACACCTACGAGCAGTACTTC.

The CDR3 protein is CASSPRGSGRSSYNEQFF. CDR3 bases: TGTGCCAGCAGCCCGAGGGGGAGCGGGCGAAGCTCCTACAATGAGCAGTTCTTC. The rearrangement uses TRBV11-3 and TRBJ2-1, with D perhaps TRBD1 or TRBD2 (6 bases each). This CDR3 comprises 18 residues. CDR1 SGHNT and CDR2 YENEEA come from the germline V gene. Trimming took 5 bases from V and 0 from J, leaving 20 bases between them.

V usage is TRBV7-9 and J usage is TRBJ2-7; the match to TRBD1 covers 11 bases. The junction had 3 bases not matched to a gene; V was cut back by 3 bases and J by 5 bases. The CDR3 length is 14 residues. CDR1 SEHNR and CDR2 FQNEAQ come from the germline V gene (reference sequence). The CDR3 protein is CASSLGQGVHEQYF. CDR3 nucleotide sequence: TGTGCCAGCAGCTTGGGACAGGGGGTTCACGAGCAGTACTTC.

CDR3 DNA: TGTGCCAGCAGCGCAAACAGGGGGCACTACTCTGGAAACACCATATATTTT. It yields the protein CASSANRGHYSGNTIYF. The rearrangement uses TRBV7-8 and TRBJ1-3; the match to TRBD1 covers 9 bases. Per the germline V gene, CDR1 is SGHVS and CDR2 is FQNEAQ. Trimming took 5 bases from V and 0 from J; bases not matched to a gene: 8. The CDR3 is 17 amino acids.